This entry describes one T cell receptor beta chain. Antigen specificity is unknown. The CDR3 runs 15 residues. The V gene end was trimmed by 5 bases and the J gene end by 4 bases; junction bases not matched to a gene: 9. Germline V lookup: CDR1 SGHTA, CDR2 FQGTGA. Sample time point: week 23, last vaccination. Mutant IDH1 20-mer peptide, at 300 ug, made up each vaccine dose, with topical imiquimod. Method: immunoSEQ multiplex PCR; TCRdb's copy keeps in-frame clones and lacks some. The data contain 70,000 to 90,000 clones, almost 85% of them singletons. This record belongs to a study of a mutant IDH1 vaccine in newly diagnosed glioma. Overall study: Patients received eight vaccinations in weeks 1, 3, 5, 7, 11, 15, 19, 23. A roughly 62% male, approximately 38% female split and a mean age of roughly 44 years characterized treated patients.

Findings and limits, study-wide: Among all patients, vaccine-induced immune responses occurred in around 93%.

This specimen consisted of PBMCs, obtained from a glioma patient whose treatment included an IDH1 peptide vaccine. This chain joins TRBV7-3 and TRBJ2-3; 7 bases match TRBD2. The receptor's source is a man younger than 40 with glioma. Some clones in this sample may be carry-over from other donors' samples. The CDR3, as DNA: TGTGCCAGCAGCGTCCGTGGCGGGAGTTCAGATACGCAGTATTTT. Translated: CASSVRGGSSDTQYF.